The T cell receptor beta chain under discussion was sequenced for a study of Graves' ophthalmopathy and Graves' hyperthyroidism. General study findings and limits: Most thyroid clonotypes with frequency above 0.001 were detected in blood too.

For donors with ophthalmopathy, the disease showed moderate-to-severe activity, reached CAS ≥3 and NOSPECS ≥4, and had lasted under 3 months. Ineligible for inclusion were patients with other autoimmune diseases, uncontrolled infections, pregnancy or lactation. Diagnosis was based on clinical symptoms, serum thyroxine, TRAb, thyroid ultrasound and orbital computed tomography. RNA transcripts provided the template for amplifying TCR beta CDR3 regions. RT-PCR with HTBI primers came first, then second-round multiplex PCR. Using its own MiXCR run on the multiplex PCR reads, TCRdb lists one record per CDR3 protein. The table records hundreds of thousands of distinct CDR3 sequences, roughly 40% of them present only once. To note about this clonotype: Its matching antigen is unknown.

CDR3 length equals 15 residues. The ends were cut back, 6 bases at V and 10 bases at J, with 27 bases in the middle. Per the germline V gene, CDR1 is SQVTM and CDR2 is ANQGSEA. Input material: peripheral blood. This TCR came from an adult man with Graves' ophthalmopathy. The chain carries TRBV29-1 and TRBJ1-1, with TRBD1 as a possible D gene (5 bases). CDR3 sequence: CSVELSGRRDGGAFF. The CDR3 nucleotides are TGCAGCGTGGAACTTAGCGGGAGGAGGGACGGTGGAGCTTTCTTT.